This T cell receptor (beta chain) was found in a study of cytomegalovirus exposure and HLA in healthy donors. In the PCR, 60 Vbeta and 13 Jbeta primers were used. Sequencing was performed with immunoSEQ multiplex PCR; in TCRdb, only in-frame clones are kept and a portion is missing. Among about 130,000 clones listed, roughly 78% were seen once. Sequenced material: PBMCs. This receptor was identified in a male donor in good health and CMV-seronegative.

The CDR3 loop is CAGSGGQFF. In nucleotides, the CDR3 is TGTGCCGGTAGCGGGGGGCAGTTCTTC. This chain connects TRBV6-4 to TRBJ2-1; 9 bases map to TRBD2. Germline assignment: CDR1 MRHNA and CDR2 SNTAGT. With 11 bases clipped from V and 12 bases from J, the junction kept 2 bases outside the gene matches. This CDR3 spans 9 amino acids.